Shown below are 9 T cell receptor beta chains from a single sample sequenced in a study of control samples from healthy donors and cancer patients. Sequencing used immunoSEQ multiplex PCR; TCRdb keeps in-frame clones, though not all of them. The profile covers around 90,000 clones, with about 82% appearing a single time and around 20% taken by the ten largest. The material sequenced was blood. The receptors shown here come from a man aged 25 to 45 in good health.

The chain joins TRBV11-3 to TRBJ2-3; 7 bases are shared with TRBD1. The CDR3 sequence is 14 residues long. Germline loops: CDR1 SGHNT, CDR2 YENEEA. The V segment lost 5 bases and the J segment 5 bases; nucleotides outside the gene matches: 7. The CDR3 spells CASSQGVLGDTQYF. The CDR3 nucleotides are TGTGCCAGCAGCCAGGGGGTGTTGGGAGATACGCAGTATTTT.

The J gene is TRBJ2-7, the V gene TRBV7-9, with D perhaps being TRBD1 or TRBD2 (6 bases each). The CDR3 contains 11 residues. Germline-derived CDR1 and CDR2 are SEHNR and FQNEAQ (reference sequence). The ends were cut back, 5 bases at V and 6 bases at J, with 8 bases in the middle. DNA for the CDR3: TGTGCCAGCAGCGGGGGGCCCGAGCAGTACTTC. It codes for CASSGGPEQYF.

This clone was observed once. This chain joins TRBV7-3 and TRBJ2-2, with D possibly being TRBD1 or TRBD2 (6 bases each). V dropped 8 bases and J dropped 7 bases, with 14 bases sitting between them. CDR3 length: 13 residues. Germline V gives CDR1 SGHTA, CDR2 FQGTGA. CDR3 region: CASDGGGGGELFF. CDR3 coding DNA: TGTGCCAGCGATGGAGGGGGAGGCGGGGAGCTGTTTTTT. The full variable domain, with the rest looked up from reference TRBV7-3 and TRBJ2-2, is GAGVSQTPSNKVTEKGKYVELRCDPISGHTALYWYRQSLGQGPEFLIYFQGTGAADDSGLPNDRFFAVRPEGSVSTLKIQRTERGDSAVYLCASDGGGGGELFFGEGSRLTVL.

The chain recombines TRBV12-3 or TRBV12-4 with TRBJ1-1; no clear D gene. Deletions cut 7 bases from V and 4 bases from J, with 13 bases between. The CDR3 runs to 13 residues. This CDR3 reads CASTSGIGTEAFF. In DNA form, the CDR3 reads TGTGCCAGCACCTCAGGAATAGGCACTGAAGCTTTCTTT.

This clone was picked up one time. The rearrangement joins TRBV4-1 to TRBJ2-1; TRBD2 aligns across 12 bases. The V gene end was trimmed by 3 bases and the J gene end by 5 bases; junction bases not matched to a gene: 5. Germline CDR1 MGHRA, CDR2 YSYEKL. The CDR3 sequence is 16 residues long. CDR3 in amino acids: CASSQRLAGADNEQFF. CDR3 bases: TGCGCCAGCAGCCAGCGACTAGCGGGGGCCGACAATGAGCAGTTCTTC.

The chain combines TRBV12-3 or TRBV12-4 with TRBJ1-4; D unresolved. CDR3 length: 12 residues. V lost 8 bases, J lost 6 bases, and 10 bases lay in between. Written as DNA, the CDR3 is TGTGCCAGCGCGGGCACACATGAAAAACTGTTTTTT. It codes for CASAGTHEKLFF.

This sequence joins TRBV3-1 (or the pseudogene TRBV3-2) and TRBJ1-5; maybe TRBD1 (6 bases). Trimming left V 5 bases short and J 6 bases short, with 11 bases between. CDR3 length: 13 residues. CDR1 and CDR2 (germline): LGHDT, YNNKEL (reference sequence). The CDR3 DNA sequence: TGTGCCAGCAGCAGAATAGGGGGTCAGCCCCAGCATTTT. It codes for CASSRIGGQPQHF.

The rearrangement uses TRBV7-2 and TRBJ2-3; no clear D gene. Trimming removed 3 bases at V and 9 bases at J, with 10 bases between. The CDR3 extends over 12 amino acids. Looked up from germline, CDR1 is SGHTA and CDR2 is FQGNSA. Here the CDR3 reads CASSLVSRTQYF. The CDR3 DNA is TGTGCCAGCAGCTTGGTATCAAGGACGCAGTATTTT.

The V and J genes are TRBV6-4 and TRBJ2-3; no definite D call. V gave up 3 bases and J gave up 1 base, with 5 bases separating them. CDR3 size: 13 residues. The germline V gene encodes CDR1 MRHNA and CDR2 SNTAGT. The CDR3 is CASSEFGTDTQYF. The CDR3 DNA follows: TGTGCCAGCAGTGAATTCGGCACAGATACGCAGTATTTT.